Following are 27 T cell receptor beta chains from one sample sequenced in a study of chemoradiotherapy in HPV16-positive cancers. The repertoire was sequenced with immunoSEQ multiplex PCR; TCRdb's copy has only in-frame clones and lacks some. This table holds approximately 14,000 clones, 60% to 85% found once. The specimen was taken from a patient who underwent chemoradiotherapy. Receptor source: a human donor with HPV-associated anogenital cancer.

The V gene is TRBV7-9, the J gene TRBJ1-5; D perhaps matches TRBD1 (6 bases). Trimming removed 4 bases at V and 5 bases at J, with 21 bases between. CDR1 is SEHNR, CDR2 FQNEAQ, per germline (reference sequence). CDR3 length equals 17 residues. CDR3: CASSYSEGYRADQPQHF. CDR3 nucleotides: TGTGCCAGCAGCTATTCCGAGGGGTACAGGGCCGATCAGCCCCAGCATTTT.

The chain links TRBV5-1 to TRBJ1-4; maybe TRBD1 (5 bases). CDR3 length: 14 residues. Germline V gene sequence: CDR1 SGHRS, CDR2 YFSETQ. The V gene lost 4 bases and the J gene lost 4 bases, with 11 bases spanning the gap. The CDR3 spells CASSPGLLNEKLFF. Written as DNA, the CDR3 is TGCGCCAGCAGCCCGGGACTCCTTAATGAAAAACTGTTTTTT. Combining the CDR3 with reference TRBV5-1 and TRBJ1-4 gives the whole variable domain KAGVTQTPRYLIKTRGQQVTLSCSPISGHRSVSWYQQTPGQGLQFLFEYFSETQRNKGNFPGRFSGRQFSNSRSEMNVSTLELGDSALYLCASSPGLLNEKLFFGSGTQLSVL.

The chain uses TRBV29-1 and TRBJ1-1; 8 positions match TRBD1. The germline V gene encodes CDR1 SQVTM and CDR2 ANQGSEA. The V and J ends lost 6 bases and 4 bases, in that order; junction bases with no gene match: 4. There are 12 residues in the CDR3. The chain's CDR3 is CSVPDRATEAFF. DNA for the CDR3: TGCAGCGTACCGGACAGGGCCACTGAAGCTTTCTTT.

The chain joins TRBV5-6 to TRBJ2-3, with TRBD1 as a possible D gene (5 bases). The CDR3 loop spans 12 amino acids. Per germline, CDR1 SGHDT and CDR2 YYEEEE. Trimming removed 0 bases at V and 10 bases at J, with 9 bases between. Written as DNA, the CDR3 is TGTGCCAGCAGCTTGGGACAGTCGCCGCAGTATTTT. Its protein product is CASSLGQSPQYF.

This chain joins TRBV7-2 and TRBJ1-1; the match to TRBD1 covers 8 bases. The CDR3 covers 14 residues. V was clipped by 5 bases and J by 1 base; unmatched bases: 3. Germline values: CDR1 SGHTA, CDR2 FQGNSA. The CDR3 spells CASSVDRANTEAFF. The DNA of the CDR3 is TGTGCCAGCAGCGTGGACAGGGCGAACACTGAAGCTTTCTTT.

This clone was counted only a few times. The chain's CDR3 is CASSLAGRDSPYEQYF. In DNA, the CDR3 is TGTGCCAGCAGCTTAGCGGGGAGGGACAGCCCCTACGAGCAGTACTTC. The gene calls are TRBV7-6 and TRBJ2-7; D may correspond to TRBD1 or TRBD2 (7 bases each). The CDR3 runs 16 residues. Germline loops: CDR1 SGHVS, CDR2 FNYEAQ. V was pared by 0 bases and J by 2 bases, with 14 bases between.

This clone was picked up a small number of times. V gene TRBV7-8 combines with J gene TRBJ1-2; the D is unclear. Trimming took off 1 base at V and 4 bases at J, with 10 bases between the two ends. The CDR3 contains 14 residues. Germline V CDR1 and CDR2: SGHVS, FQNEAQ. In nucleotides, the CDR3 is TGTGCCAGCAGCTTAGGTGTCCAGATCTATGGCTACACCTTC. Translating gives CASSLGVQIYGYTF. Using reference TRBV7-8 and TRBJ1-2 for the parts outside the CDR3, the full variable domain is GAGVSQSPRYKVAKRGQDVALRCDPISGHVSLFWYQQALGQGPEFLTYFQNEAQLDKSGLPSDRFFAERPEGSVSTLKIQRTQQEDSAVYLCASSLGVQIYGYTFGSGTRLTVV.

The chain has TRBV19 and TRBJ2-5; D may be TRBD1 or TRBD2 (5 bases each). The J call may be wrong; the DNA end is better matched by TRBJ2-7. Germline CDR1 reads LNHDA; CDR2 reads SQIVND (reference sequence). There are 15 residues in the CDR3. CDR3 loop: CASSISGPRNGEQYF. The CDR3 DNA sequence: TGTGCCAGTAGTATCTCGGGACCTAGGAACGGCGAGCAGTACTTC.

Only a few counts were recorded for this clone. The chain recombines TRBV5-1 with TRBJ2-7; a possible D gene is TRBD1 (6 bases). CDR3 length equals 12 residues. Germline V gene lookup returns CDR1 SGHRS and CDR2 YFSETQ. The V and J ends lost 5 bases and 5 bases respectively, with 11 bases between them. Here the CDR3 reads CASSTQGNEQYF. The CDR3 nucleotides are TGCGCCAGCAGTACTCAGGGGAACGAGCAGTACTTC.

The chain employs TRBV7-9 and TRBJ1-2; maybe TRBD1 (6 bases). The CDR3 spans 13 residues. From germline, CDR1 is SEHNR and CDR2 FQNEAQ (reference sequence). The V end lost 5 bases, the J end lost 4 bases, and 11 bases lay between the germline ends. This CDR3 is CASSIGQLYGYTF. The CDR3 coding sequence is TGTGCCAGCAGCATCGGACAGCTCTATGGCTACACCTTC.

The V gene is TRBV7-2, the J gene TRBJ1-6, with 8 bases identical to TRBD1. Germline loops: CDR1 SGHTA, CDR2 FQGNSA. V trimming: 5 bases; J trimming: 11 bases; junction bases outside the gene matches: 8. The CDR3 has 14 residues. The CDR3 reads CASSQGTGGTPLHF. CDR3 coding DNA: TGTGCCAGCAGCCAGGGGACAGGAGGAACACCCCTCCACTTT.

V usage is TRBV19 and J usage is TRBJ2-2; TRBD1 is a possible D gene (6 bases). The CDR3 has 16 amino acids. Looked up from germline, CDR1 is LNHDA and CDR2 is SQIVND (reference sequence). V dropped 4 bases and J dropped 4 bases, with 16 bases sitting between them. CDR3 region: CASSREQGRGTGELFF. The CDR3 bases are TGTGCCAGTAGTAGAGAACAGGGTCGAGGCACCGGGGAGCTGTTTTTT. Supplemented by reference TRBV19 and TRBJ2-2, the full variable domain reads DGGITQSPKYLFRKEGQNVTLSCEQNLNHDAMYWYRQDPGQGLRLIYYSQIVNDFQKGDIAEGYSVSREKKESFPLTVTSAQKNPTAFYLCASSREQGRGTGELFFGEGSRLTVL.

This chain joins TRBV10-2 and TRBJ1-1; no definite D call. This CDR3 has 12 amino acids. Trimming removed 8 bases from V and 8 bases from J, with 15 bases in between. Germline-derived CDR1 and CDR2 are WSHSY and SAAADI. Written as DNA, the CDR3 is TGCGCCAGCTTCGGGGTCACGAGCGAAGCTTTCTTT. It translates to CASFGVTSEAFF.

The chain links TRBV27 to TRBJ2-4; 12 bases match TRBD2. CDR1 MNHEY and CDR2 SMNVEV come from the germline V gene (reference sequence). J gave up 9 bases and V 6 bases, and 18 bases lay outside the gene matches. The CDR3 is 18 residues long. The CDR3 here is CASSPIRLAGAPSAIQYF. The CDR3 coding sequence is TGTGCCAGCAGCCCCATACGACTAGCGGGGGCGCCGAGCGCCATTCAGTACTTC.

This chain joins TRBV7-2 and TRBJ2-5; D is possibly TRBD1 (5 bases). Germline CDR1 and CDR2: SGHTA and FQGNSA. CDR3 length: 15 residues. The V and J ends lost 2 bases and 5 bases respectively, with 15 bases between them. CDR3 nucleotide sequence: TGTGCCAGCAGCTTATCTCCAGGGTTGGATGAGACCCAGTACTTC. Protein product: CASSLSPGLDETQYF.

Written as DNA, the CDR3 is TGCGCCAGCAGCCAAGATTCGGGAGACAGGGGTCAAACCGGGGAGCTGTTTTTT. Amino acids: CASSQDSGDRGQTGELFF. The chain has TRBV4-1 and TRBJ2-2, with 8 positions matching TRBD1. With V trimmed by 0 bases and J by 5 bases, 11 bases remained unmatched. The CDR3 totals 18 residues. Germline lookup yields CDR1 MGHRA and CDR2 YSYEKL.

CDR3 amino acids: CASSQDGGGTNEKLFF. The CDR3 DNA is TGTGCCAGCAGCCAAGATGGTGGGGGTACTAATGAAAAACTGTTTTTT. The chain carries TRBV4-2 and TRBJ1-4; TRBD1 might be the D (5 bases). Germline V gives CDR1 LGHNA, CDR2 YNFKEQ. Trimming removed 0 bases from V and 2 bases from J, with 10 bases in between. This CDR3 is 16 amino acids long.

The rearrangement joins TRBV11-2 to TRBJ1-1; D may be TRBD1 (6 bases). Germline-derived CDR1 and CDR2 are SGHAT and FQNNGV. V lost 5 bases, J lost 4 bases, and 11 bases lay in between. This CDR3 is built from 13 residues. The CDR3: CASSLRGSTEAFF. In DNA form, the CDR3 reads TGTGCCAGCAGCCTCAGGGGAAGCACTGAAGCTTTCTTT.

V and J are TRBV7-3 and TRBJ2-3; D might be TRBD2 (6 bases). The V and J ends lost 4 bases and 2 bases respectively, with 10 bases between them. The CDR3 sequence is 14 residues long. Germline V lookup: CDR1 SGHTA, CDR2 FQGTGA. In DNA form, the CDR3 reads TGTGCCAGCAGCTCTGGACTACCCACAGATACGCAGTATTTT. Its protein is CASSSGLPTDTQYF. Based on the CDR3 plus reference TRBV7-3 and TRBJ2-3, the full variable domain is GAGVSQTPSNKVTEKGKYVELRCDPISGHTALYWYRQSLGQGPEFLIYFQGTGAADDSGLPNDRFFAVRPEGSVSTLKIQRTERGDSAVYLCASSSGLPTDTQYFGPGTRLTVL.

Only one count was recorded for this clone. This chain's CDR3 is CASSQRALGGTGELFF. The DNA for the CDR3 is TGCGCCAGCAGCCAGAGGGCCTTAGGGGGCACCGGGGAGCTGTTTTTT. This sequence joins TRBV4-3 and TRBJ2-2; D is possibly TRBD1 (6 bases). Germline V gene sequence: CDR1 LGHNA, CDR2 YSLEER. The V end was cut by 3 bases, the J end by 4 bases, with 15 bases between. The CDR3 extends over 16 amino acids.

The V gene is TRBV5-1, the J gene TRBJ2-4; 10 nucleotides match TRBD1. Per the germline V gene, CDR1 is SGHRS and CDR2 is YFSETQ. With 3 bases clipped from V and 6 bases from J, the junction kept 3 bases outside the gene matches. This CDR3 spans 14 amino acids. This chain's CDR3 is CASSSTGGTNIQYF. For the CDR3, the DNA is TGCGCCAGCAGCTCGACAGGGGGCACAAACATTCAGTACTTC.

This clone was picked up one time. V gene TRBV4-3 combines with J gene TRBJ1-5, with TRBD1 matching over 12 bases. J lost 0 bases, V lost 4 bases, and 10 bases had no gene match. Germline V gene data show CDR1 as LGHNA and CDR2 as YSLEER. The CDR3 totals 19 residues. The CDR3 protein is CASSPPGQGAKYSNQPQHF. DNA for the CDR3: TGCGCCAGCAGCCCCCCGGGACAGGGGGCCAAGTATAGCAATCAGCCCCAGCATTTT.

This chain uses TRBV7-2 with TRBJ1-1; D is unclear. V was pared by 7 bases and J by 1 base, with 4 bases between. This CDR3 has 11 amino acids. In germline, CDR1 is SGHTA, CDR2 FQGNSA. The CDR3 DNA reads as TGTGCCAGCACAGGGAACACTGAAGCTTTCTTT. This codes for CASTGNTEAFF.

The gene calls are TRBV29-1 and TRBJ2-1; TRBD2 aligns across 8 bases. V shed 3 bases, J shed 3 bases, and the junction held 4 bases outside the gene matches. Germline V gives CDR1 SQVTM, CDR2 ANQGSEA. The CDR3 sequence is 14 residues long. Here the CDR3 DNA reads TGCAGCGTTGAGTCTAGCGGGCGCTACAATGAGCAGTTCTTC. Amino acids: CSVESSGRYNEQFF.

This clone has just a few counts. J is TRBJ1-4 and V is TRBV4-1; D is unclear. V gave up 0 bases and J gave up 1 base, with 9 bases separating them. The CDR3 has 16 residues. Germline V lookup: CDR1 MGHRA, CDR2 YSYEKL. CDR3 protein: CASSQERVGTNEKLFF. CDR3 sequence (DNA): TGCGCCAGCAGCCAAGAGAGGGTTGGAACTAATGAAAAACTGTTTTTT.

CDR3 sequence: CASSPKASGVLSRTYNEQFF. In DNA form, the CDR3 reads TGTGCCAGCAGCCCAAAGGCTAGCGGGGTCCTGTCGAGGACCTACAATGAGCAGTTCTTC. The rearrangement links TRBV7-3 to TRBJ2-1, with TRBD2 matching over 9 bases. Germline-derived CDR1 and CDR2 are SGHTA and FQGTGA. The CDR3 length is 20 residues. V shed 5 bases, J shed 2 bases, and the junction held 19 bases outside the gene matches.

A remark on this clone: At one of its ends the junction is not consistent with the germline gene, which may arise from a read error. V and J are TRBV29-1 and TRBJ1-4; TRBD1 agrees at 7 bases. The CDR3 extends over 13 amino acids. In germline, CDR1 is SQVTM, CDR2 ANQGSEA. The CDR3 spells CSVEDRAGEKLFF. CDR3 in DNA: TGCAGCGTCGAAGACAGGGCGGGTGAAAAACTGTTTTTT.